This T cell receptor beta chain emerged from a study of neurological immune-mediated disorders. Study-wide results and caveats: The highest TCR clonal expansion occurred in HTLV-1-associated myelopathy; multiple sclerosis fell below healthy controls.

This clonotype has a count of ten or more. Antigen specificity is unknown. Trimming took off 7 bases at V and 7 bases at J, with 8 bases between the two ends. CDR1 and CDR2 (germline): MGHDK, SYGVNS. The length of the CDR3 is 11 residues. cDNA was made by 5'RACE with 10-nucleotide random UMIs. TCRdb processed the 5' RACE reads anew with MiXCR; each CDR3 protein has one entry. The table records fewer than 80,000 distinct CDR3 sequences, around 5.2% of them present only once. The unsorted libraries were made from 2 million PBMCs kept at -80 C. Sequenced material: PBMCs. This clonotype was obtained from a woman under 40 with multiple sclerosis. The chain uses TRBV25-1 and TRBJ2-1; D uncertain. The DNA of the CDR3 is TGTGCCAGCAATAAGGGTAATGAGCAGTTCTTC. The encoded protein is CASNKGNEQFF.